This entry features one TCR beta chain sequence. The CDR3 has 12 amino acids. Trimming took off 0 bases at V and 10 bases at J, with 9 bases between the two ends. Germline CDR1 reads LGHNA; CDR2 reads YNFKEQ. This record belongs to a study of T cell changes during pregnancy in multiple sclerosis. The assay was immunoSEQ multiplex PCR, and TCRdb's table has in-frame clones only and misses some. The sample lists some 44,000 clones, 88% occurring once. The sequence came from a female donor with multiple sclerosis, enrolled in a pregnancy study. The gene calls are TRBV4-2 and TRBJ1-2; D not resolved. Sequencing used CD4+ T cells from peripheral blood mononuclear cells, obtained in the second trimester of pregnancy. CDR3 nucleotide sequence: TGTGCCAGCAGCCAAGATGAGGCAGACTACACCTTC. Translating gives CASSQDEADYTF.